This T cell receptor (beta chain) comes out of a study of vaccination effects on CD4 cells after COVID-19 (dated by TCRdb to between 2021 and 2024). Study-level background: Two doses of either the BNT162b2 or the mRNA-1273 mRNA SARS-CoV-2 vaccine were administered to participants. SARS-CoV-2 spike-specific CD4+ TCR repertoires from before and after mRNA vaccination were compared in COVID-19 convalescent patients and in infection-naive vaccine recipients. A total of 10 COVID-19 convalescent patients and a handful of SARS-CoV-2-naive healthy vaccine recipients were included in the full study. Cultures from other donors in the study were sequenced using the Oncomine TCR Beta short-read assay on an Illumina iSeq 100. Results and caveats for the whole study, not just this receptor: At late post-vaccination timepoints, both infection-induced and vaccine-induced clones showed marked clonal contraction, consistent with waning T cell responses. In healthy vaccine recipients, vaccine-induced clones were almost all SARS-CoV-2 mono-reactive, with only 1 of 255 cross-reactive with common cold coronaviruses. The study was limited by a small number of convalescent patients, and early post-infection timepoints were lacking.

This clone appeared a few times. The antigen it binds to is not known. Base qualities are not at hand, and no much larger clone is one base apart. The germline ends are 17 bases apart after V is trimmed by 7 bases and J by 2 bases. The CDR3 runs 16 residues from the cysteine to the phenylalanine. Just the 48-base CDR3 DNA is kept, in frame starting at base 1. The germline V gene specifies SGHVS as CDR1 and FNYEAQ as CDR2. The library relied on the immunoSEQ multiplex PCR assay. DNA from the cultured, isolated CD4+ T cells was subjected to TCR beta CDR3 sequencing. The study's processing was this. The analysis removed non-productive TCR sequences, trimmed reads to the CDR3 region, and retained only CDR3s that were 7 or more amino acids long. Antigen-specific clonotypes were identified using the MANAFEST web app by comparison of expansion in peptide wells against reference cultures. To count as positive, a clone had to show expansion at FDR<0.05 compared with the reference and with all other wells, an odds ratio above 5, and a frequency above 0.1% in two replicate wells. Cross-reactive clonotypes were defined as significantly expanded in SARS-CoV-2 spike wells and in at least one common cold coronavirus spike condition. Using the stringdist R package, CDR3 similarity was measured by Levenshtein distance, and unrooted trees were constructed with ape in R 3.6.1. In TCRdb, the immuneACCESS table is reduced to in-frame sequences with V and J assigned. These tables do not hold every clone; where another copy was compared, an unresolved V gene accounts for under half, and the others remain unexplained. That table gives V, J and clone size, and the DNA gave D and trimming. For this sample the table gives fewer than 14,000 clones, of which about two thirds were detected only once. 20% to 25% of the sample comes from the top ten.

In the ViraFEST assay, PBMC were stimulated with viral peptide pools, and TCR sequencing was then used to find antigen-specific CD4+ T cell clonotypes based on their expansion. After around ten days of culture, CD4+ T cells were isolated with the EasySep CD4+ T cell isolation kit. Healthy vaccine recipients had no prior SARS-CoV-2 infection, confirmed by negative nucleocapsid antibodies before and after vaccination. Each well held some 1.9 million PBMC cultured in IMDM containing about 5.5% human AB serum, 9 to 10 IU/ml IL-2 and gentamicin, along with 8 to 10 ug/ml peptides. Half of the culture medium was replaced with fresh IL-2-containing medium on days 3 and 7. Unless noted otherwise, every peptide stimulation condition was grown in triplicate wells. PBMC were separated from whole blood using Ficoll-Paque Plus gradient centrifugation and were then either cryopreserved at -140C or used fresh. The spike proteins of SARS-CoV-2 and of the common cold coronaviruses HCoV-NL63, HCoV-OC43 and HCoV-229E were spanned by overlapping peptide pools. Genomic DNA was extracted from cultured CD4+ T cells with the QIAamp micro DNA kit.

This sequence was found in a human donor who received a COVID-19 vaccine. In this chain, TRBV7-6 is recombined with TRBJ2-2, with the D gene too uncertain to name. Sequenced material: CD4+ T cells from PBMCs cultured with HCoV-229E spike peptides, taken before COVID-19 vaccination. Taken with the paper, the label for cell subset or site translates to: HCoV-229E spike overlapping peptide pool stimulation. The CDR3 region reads CASNTYRERNTGELFF. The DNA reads TGTGCCAGCAACACCTACAGAGAACGTAACACCGGGGAGCTGTTTTTT.